These T cell receptor beta chains were read from a single sample in a study of T-cell reconstitution after alpha-beta-depleted transplantation in children. TCRdb reanalysed the PCR reads using MiXCR and keeps one entry per CDR3 protein. The data contain over 300,000 distinct CDR3 sequences, 10% of them singletons. The specimen was PBMCs from the stem cell graft donor, collected from the stem cell graft. The receptors shown here come from a human donor who donated a stem cell graft to a child with acute lymphoblastic leukemia. Each CDR3 is given with its conserved first and last residue. Each record gives: J gene, V gene, D gene, clone size, CDR3 protein, CDR3 DNA. The D gene is left open where the match is weak. Where a row states a size, it is once, few, many or the class of an expanded clone; other rows omit it.

j_call: TRBJ1-2; v_call: TRBV12-3/TRBV12-4; d_call: -; clone_size: few; cdr3_aa: CASTQGGEDGYTF; cdr3_nt: TGTGCCAGCACCCAAGGGGGGGAGGATGGCTACACCTTC
j_call: TRBJ2-7; v_call: TRBV29-1; d_call: -; clone_size: few; cdr3_aa: CSVETHTGEQYF; cdr3_nt: TGCAGCGTCGAGACCCATACGGGGGAGCAGTACTTC
j_call: TRBJ2-7; v_call: TRBV19; d_call: -; clone_size: few; cdr3_aa: CASSWDPLRRQYF; cdr3_nt: TGTGCCAGTAGCTGGGACCCCCTACGCCGGCAGTACTTC
j_call: TRBJ1-4; v_call: TRBV7-2; d_call: -; clone_size: few; cdr3_aa: CASSPQTATNEKLFF; cdr3_nt: TGTGCCAGCAGCCCCCAGACTGCAACTAATGAAAAACTGTTTTTT
j_call: TRBJ2-1; v_call: TRBV5-1; d_call: TRBD2; clone_size: many; cdr3_aa: CASRTSGRALYNEQFF; cdr3_nt: TGCGCCAGCAGGACTAGCGGGAGGGCCCTGTACAATGAGCAGTTCTTC
j_call: TRBJ1-4; v_call: TRBV20-1; d_call: -; clone_size: few; cdr3_aa: CSARDLRGANEKLFF; cdr3_nt: TGCAGTGCTAGAGATCTACGGGGAGCTAATGAAAAACTGTTTTTT
j_call: TRBJ1-2; v_call: TRBV12-3/TRBV12-4; d_call: -; clone_size: -; cdr3_aa: CASSYPRRNYGYTF; cdr3_nt: TGTGCCAGCAGTTACCCTCGGCGGAACTATGGCTACACCTTC
j_call: TRBJ2-1; v_call: TRBV15; d_call: -; clone_size: -; cdr3_aa: CATSRERWGAYNEQFF; cdr3_nt: TGTGCCACCAGCAGAGAACGGTGGGGCGCTTACAATGAGCAGTTCTTC
j_call: TRBJ2-7; v_call: TRBV10-3; d_call: TRBD2; clone_size: -; cdr3_aa: CAISDLAGERVQYF; cdr3_nt: TGTGCCATCAGTGATCTAGCGGGAGAGAGGGTGCAGTACTTC
j_call: TRBJ1-1; v_call: TRBV20-1; d_call: -; clone_size: -; cdr3_aa: CSAGTYSMNTEAFF; cdr3_nt: TGCAGTGCGGGGACGTACTCAATGAACACTGAAGCTTTCTTT
j_call: TRBJ2-7; v_call: TRBV12-3/TRBV12-4; d_call: -; clone_size: many; cdr3_aa: CASRLQGYEQYF; cdr3_nt: TGTGCCAGCAGACTTCAGGGGTACGAGCAGTACTTC
j_call: TRBJ2-1; v_call: TRBV5-5; d_call: -; clone_size: many; cdr3_aa: CASSLQGLAYNEQFF; cdr3_nt: TGTGCCAGCAGCTTGCAAGGGCTCGCCTACAATGAGCAGTTCTTC
j_call: TRBJ2-3; v_call: TRBV7-9; d_call: -; clone_size: -; cdr3_aa: CASSLPAGSTDTQYF; cdr3_nt: TGTGCCAGCAGCCTCCCGGCGGGGAGCACAGATACGCAGTATTTT
j_call: TRBJ1-2; v_call: TRBV9; d_call: -; clone_size: many; cdr3_aa: CASSDGRLDGYTF; cdr3_nt: TGTGCCAGCAGCGACGGAAGGTTGGATGGCTACACCTTC
j_call: TRBJ1-5; v_call: TRBV20-1; d_call: TRBD1; clone_size: -; cdr3_aa: CSARVKGQGLNQPQHF; cdr3_nt: TGCAGTGCTAGAGTGAAGGGACAGGGCCTAAATCAGCCCCAGCATTTT
j_call: TRBJ2-3; v_call: TRBV5-6; d_call: -; clone_size: -; cdr3_aa: CASSLDRDQDTQYF; cdr3_nt: TGTGCCAGCAGCTTGGATAGGGATCAAGATACGCAGTATTTT
j_call: TRBJ2-1; v_call: TRBV29-1; d_call: -; clone_size: many; cdr3_aa: CSVGLGVAEQFF; cdr3_nt: TGCAGCGTTGGGCTAGGCGTCGCTGAGCAGTTCTTC